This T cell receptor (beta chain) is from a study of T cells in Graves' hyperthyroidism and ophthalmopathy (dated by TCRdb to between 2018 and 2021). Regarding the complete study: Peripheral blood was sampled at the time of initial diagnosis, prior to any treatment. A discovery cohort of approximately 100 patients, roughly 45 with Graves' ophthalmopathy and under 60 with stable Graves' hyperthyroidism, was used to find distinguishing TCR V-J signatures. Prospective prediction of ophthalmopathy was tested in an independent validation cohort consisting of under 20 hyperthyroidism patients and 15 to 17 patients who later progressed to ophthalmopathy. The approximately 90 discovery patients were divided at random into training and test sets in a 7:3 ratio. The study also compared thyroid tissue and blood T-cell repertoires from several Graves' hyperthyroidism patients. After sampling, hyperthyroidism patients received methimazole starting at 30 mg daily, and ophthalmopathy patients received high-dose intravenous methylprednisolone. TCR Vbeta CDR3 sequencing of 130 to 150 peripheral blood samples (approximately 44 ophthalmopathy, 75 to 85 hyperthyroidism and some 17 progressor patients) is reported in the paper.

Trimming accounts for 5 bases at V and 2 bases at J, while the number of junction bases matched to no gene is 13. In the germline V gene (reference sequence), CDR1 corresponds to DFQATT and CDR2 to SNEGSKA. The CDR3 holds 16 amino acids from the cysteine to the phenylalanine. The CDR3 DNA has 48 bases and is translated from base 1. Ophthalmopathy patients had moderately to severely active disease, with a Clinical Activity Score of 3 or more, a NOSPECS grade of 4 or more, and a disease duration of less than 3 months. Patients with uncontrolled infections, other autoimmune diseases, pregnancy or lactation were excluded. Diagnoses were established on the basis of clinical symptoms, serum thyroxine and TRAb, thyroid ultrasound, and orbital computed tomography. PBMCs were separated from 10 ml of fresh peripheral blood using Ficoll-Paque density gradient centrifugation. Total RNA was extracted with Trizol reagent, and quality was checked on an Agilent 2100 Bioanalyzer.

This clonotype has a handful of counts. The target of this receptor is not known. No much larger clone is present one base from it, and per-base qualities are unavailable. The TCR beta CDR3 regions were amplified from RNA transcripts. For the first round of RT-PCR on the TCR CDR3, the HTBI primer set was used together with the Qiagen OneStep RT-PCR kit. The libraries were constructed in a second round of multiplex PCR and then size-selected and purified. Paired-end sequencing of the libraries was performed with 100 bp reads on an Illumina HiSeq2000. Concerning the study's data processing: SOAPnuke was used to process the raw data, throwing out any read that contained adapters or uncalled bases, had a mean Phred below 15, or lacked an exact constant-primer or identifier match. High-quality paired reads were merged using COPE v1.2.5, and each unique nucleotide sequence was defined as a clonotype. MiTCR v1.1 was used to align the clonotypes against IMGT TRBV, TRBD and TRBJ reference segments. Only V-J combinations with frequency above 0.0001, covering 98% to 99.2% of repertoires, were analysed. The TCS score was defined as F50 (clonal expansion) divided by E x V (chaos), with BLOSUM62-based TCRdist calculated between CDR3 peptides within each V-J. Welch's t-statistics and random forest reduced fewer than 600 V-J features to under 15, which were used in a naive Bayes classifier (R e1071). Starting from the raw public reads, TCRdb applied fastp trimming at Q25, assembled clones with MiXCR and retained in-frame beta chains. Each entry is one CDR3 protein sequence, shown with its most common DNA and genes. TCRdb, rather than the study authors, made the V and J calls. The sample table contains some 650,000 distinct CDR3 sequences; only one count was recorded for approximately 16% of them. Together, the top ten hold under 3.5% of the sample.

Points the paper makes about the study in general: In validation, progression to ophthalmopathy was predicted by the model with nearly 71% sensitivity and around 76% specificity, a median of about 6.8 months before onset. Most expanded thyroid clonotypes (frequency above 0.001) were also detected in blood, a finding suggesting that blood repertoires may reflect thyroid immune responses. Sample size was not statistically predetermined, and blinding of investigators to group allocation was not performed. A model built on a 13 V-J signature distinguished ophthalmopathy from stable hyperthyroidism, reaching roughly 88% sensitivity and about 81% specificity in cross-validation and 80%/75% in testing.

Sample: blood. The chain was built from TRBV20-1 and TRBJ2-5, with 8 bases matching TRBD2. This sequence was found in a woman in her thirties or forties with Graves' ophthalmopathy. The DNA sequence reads TGCAGTGCTCAGCCCGGAACTAGCGGATTACAAGAGACCCAGTACTTC. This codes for CSAQPGTSGLQETQYF.